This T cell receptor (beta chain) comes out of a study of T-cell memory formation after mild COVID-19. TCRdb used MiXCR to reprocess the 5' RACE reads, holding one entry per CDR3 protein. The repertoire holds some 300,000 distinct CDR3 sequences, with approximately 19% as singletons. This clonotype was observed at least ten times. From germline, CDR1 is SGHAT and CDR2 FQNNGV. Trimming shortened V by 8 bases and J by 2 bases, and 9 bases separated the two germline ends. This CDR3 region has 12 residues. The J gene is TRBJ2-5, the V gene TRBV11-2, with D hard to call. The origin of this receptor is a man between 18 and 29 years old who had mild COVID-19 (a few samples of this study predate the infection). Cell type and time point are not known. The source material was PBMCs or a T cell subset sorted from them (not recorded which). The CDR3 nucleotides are TGTGCCAGCCGGTCCTGGCAAGAGACCCAGTACTTC. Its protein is CASRSWQETQYF.